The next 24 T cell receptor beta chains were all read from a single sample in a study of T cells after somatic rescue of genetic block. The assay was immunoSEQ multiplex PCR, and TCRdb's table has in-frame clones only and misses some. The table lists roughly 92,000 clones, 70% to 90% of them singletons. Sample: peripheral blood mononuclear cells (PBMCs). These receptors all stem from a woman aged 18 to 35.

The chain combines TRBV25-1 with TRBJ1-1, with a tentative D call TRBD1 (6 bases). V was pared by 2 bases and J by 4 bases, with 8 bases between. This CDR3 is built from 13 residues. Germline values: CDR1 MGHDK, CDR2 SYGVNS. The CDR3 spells CASSELGGTEAFF. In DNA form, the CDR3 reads TGTGCCAGCAGTGAACTAGGGGGCACTGAAGCTTTCTTT.

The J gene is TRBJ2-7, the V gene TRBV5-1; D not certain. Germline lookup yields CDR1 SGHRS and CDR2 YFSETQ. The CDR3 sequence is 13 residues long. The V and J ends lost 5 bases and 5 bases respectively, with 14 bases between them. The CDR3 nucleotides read TGCGCCAGCAGTTCCGATTATTACAACGAGCAGTACTTC. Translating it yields CASSSDYYNEQYF.

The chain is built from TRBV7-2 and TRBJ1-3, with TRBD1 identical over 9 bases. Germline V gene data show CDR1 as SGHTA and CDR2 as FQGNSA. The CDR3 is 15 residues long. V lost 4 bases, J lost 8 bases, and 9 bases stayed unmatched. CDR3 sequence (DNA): TGTGCCAGCAGCTCTCCCGGACAGGGGCTGTACACCATATATTTT. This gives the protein CASSSPGQGLYTIYF.

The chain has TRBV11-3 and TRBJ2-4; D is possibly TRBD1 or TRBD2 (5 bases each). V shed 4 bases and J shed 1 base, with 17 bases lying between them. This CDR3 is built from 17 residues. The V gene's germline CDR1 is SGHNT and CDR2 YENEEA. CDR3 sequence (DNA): TGTGCCAGCAGCTCAGTAGATCGGTGGGGGGCCAAAAACATTCAGTACTTC. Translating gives CASSSVDRWGAKNIQYF.

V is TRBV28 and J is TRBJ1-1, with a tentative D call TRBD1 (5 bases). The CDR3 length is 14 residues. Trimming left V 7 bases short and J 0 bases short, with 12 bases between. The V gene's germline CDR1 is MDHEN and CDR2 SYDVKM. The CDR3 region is CASTSGGVNTEAFF. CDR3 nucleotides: TGTGCCAGCACCAGCGGGGGGGTGAACACTGAAGCTTTCTTT. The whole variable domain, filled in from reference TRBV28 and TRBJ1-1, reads DVKVTQSSRYLVKRTGEKVFLECVQDMDHENMFWYRQDPGLGLRLIYFSYDVKMKEKGDIPEGYSVSREKKERFSLILESASTNQTSMYLCASTSGGVNTEAFFGQGTRLTVV.

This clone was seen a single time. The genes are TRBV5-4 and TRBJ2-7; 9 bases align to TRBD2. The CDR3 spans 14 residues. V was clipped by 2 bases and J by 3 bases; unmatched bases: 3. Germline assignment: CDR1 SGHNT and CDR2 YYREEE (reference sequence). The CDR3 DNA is TGTGCCAGCAGCTTAGGGACTAGCAACTACGAGCAGTACTTC. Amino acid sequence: CASSLGTSNYEQYF.

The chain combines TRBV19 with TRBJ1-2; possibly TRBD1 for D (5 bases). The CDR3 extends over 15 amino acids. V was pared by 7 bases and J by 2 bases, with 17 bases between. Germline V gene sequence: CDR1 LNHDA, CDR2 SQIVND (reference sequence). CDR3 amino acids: CASTKTGPENYGYTF. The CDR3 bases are TGTGCCAGTACCAAAACAGGCCCGGAGAACTATGGCTACACCTTC.

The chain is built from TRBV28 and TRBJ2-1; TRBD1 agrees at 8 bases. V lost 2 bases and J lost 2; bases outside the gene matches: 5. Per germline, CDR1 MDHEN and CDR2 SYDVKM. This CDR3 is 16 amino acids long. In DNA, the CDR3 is TGTGCCAGCAGTTTACGTTACAGGGGGACCTACAATGAGCAGTTCTTC. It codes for CASSLRYRGTYNEQFF.

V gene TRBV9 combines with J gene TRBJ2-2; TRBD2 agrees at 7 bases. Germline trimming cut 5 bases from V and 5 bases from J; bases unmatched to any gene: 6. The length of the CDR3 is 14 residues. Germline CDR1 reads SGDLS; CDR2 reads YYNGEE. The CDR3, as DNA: TGTGCCAGCAGGCCTGCGGGGGTAACCGGGGAGCTGTTTTTT. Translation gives CASRPAGVTGELFF.

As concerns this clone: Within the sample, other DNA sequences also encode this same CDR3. CDR3: CASSGGADTQYF. The CDR3 DNA reads as TGTGCCAGCAGCGGAGGGGCAGATACGCAGTATTTT. The rearrangement joins TRBV9 to TRBJ2-3, with D tentatively TRBD1 or TRBD2 (5 bases each). Germline CDR1 and CDR2: SGDLS and YYNGEE. The CDR3 extends over 12 amino acids. V was shortened by 3 bases and J by 4 bases, with 6 bases between the two germline ends.

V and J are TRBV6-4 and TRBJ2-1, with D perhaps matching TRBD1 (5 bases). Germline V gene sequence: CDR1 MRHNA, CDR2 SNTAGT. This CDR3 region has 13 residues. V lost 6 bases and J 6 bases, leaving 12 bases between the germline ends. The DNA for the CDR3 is TGTGCCAGCAGAGATACTGGGGCCAATGAGCAGTTCTTC. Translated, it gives CASRDTGANEQFF.

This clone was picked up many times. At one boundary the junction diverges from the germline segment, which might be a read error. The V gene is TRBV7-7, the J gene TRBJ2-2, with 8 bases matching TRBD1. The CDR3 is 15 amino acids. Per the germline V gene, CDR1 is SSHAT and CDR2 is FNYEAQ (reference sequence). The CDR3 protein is CASSLGTGNTGELFF. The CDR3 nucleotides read TGTGCTAGCAGCTTGGGGACAGGGAACACCGGGGAGCTGTTTTTT.

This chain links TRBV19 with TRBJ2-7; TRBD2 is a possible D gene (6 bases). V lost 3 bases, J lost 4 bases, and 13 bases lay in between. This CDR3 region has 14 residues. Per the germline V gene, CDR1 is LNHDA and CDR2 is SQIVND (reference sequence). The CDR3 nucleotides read TGTGCCAGTAGTATGTCGGGGAGGCGTTACGAGCAGTACTTC. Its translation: CASSMSGRRYEQYF.

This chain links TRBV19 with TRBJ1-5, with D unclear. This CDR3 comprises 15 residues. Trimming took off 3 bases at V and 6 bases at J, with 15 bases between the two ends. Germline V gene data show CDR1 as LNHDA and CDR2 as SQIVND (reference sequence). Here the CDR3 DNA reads TGTGCCAGTAGTATCTATACGGACCCCCCTCAGCCCCAGCATTTT. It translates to CASSIYTDPPQPQHF.

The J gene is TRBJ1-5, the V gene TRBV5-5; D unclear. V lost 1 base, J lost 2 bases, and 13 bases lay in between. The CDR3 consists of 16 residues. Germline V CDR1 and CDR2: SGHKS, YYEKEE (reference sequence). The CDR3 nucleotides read TGTGCCAGCAGCTTGCTGGGTATCGGGGGCAATCAGCCCCAGCATTTT. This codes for CASSLLGIGGNQPQHF.

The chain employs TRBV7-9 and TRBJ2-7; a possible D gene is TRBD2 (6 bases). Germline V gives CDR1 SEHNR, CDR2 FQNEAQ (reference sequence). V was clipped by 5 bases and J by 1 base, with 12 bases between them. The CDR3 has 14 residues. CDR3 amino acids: CASSRGLDSYEQYF. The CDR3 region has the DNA TGTGCCAGCAGCAGGGGACTGGATTCCTACGAGCAGTACTTC.

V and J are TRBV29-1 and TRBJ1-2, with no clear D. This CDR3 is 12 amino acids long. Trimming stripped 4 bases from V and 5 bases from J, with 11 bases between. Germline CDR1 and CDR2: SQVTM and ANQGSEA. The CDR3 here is CSVVGESYGYTF. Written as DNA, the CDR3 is TGCAGCGTTGTCGGCGAATCGTATGGCTACACCTTC.

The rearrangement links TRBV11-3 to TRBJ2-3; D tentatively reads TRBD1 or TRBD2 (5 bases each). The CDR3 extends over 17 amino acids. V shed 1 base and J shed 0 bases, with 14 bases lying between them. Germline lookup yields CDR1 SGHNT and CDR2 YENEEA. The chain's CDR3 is CASSLVWDAYSTDTQYF. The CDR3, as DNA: TGTGCCAGCAGCTTAGTGTGGGACGCTTATAGCACAGATACGCAGTATTTT.

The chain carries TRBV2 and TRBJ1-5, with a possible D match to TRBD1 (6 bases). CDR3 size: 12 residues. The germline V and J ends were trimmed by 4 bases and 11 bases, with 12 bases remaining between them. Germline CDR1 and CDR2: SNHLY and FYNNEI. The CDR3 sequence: CASSAVQGAQHF. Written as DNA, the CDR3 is TGTGCCAGCAGTGCGGTACAGGGAGCCCAGCATTTT.

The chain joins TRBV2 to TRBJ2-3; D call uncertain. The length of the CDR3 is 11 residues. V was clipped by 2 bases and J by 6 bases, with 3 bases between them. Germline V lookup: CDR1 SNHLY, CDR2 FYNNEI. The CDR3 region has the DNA TGTGCCAGCAGTGAAAAGGATACGCAGTATTTT. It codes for CASSEKDTQYF.

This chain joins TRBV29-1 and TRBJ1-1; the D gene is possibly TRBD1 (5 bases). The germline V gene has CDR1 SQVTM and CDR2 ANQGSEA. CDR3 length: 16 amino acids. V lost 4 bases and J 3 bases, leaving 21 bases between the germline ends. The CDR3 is CSVGAGRYPVDTEAFF. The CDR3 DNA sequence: TGCAGCGTTGGGGCAGGGCGGTATCCCGTGGACACTGAAGCTTTCTTT.

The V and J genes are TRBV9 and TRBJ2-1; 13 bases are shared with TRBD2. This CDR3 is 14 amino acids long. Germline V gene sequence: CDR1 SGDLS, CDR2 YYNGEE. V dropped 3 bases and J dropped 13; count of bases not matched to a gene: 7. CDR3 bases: TGTGCCAGCAGCGCGGGACTAGCGGGATTGTTTCAGTTCTTC. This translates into CASSAGLAGLFQFF.

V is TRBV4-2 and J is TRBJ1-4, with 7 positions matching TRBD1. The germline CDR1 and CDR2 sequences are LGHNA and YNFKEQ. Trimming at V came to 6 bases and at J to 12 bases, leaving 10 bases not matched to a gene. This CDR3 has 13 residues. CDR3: CASRWTGSGELFF. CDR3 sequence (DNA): TGTGCCAGCAGATGGACAGGTTCGGGGGAACTGTTTTTT.

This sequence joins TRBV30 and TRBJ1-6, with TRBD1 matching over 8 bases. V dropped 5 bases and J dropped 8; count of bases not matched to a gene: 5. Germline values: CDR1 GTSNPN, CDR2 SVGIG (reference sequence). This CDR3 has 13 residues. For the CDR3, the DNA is TGTGCCTGGGACGGGACAGGAGATTCACCCCTCCACTTT. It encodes CAWDGTGDSPLHF.